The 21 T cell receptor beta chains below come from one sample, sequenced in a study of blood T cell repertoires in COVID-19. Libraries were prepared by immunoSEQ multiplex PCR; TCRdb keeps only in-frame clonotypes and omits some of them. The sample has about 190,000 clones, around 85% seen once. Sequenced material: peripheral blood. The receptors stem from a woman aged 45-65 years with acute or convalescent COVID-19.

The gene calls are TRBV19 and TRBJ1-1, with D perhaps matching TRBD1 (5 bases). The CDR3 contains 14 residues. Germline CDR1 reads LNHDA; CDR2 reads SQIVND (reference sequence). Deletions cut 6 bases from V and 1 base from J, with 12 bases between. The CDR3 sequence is CASRLGASNTEAFF. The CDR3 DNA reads TGTGCCAGTAGGTTAGGGGCTTCGAACACTGAAGCTTTCTTT.

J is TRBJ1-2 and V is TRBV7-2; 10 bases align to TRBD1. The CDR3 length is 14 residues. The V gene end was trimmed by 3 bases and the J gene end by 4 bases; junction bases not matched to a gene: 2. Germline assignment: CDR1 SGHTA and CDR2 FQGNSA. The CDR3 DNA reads TGTGCCAGCAGCTTTGGGGACAGGGGCTATGGCTACACCTTC. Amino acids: CASSFGDRGYGYTF.

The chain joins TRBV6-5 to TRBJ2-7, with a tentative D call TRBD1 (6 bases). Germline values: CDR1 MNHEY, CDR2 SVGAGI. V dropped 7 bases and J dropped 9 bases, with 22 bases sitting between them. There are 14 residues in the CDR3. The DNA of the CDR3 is TGTGCCAGCATGGTAACGCAGGGGAGATCGGGGCAGTACTTC. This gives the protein CASMVTQGRSGQYF.

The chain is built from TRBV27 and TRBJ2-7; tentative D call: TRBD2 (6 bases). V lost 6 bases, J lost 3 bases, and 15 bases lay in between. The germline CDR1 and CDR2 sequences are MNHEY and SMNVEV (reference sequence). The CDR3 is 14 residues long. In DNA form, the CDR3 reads TGTGCCAGCAGCCCGGGACTGGAGAACTACGAGCAGTACTTC. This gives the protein CASSPGLENYEQYF.

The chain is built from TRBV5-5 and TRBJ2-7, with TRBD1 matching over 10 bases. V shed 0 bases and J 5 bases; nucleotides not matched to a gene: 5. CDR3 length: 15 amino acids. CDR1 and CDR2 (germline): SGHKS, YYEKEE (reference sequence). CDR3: CASSLDGQGGDEQYF. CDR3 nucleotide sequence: TGTGCCAGCAGCTTGGACGGACAGGGGGGTGACGAGCAGTACTTC.

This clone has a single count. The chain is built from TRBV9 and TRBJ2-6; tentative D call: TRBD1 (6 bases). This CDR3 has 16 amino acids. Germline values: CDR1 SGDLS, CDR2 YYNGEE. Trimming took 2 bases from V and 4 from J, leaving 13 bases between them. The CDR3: CASSVQQGAGANVLTF. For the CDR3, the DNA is TGTGCCAGCAGCGTCCAACAGGGTGCCGGGGCCAACGTCCTGACTTTC.

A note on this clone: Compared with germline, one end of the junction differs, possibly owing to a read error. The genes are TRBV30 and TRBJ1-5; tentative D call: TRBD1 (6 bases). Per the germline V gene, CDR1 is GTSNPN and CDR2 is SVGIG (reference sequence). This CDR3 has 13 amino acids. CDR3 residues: CAWSVRDNLPQHF. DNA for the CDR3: TGTGCCTGGAGTGTAAGGGACAATCTGCCCCAGCATTTT.

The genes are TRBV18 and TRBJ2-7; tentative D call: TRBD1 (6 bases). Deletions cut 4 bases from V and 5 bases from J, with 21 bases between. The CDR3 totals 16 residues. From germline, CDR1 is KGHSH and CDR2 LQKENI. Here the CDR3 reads CASSQPRDKGFNEQYF. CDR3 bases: TGTGCCAGCTCACAGCCCCGGGACAAGGGATTTAACGAGCAGTACTTC.

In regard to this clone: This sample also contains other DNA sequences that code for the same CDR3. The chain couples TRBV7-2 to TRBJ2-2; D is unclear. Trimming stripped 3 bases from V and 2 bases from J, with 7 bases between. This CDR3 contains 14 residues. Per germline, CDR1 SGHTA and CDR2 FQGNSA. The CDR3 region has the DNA TGTGCCAGCAGCTTGGGCCTTAACACCGGGGAGCTGTTTTTT. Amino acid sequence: CASSLGLNTGELFF.

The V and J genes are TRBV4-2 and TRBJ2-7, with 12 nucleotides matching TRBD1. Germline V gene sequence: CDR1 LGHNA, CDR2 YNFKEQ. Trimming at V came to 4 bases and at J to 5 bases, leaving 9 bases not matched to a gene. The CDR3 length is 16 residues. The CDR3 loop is CASSRPGTGGENEQYF. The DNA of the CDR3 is TGTGCCAGCAGCCGCCCCGGGACAGGGGGCGAAAACGAGCAGTACTTC.

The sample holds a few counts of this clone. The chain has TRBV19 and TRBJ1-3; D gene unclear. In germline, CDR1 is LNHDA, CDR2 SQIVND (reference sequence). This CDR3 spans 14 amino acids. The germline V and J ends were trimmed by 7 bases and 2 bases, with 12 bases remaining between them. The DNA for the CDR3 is TGTGCCAGTAACGCCGGGGATACTGGAAACACCATATATTTT. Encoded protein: CASNAGDTGNTIYF. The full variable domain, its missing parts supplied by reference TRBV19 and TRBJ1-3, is DGGITQSPKYLFRKEGQNVTLSCEQNLNHDAMYWYRQDPGQGLRLIYYSQIVNDFQKGDIAEGYSVSREKKESFPLTVTSAQKNPTAFYLCASNAGDTGNTIYFGEGSWLTVV.

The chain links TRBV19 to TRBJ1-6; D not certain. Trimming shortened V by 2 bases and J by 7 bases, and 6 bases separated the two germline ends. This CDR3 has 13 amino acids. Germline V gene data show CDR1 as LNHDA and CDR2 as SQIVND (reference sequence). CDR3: CASSITPNSPLHF. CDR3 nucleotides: TGTGCCAGTAGTATAACACCCAATTCACCCCTCCACTTT.

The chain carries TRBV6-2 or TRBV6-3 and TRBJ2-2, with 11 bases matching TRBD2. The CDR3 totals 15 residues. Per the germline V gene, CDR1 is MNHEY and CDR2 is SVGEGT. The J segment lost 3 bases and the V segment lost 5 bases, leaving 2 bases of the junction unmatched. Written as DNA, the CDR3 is TGTGCCAGCAGTCGACTAGCGGGATACACCGGGGAGCTGTTTTTT. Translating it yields CASSRLAGYTGELFF.

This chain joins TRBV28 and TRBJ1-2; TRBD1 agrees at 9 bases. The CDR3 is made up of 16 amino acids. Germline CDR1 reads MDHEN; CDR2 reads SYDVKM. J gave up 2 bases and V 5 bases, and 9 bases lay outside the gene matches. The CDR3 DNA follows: TGTGCCAGCAGTACCCTACCGGGGACAGGGAACTATGGCTACACCTTC. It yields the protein CASSTLPGTGNYGYTF.

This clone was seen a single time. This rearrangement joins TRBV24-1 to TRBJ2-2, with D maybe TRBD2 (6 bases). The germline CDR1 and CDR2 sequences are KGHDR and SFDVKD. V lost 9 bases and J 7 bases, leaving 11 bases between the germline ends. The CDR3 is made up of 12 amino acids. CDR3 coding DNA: TGTGCCACCTCGGTGGGGGGCGGGGAGCTGTTTTTT. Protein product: CATSVGGGELFF.

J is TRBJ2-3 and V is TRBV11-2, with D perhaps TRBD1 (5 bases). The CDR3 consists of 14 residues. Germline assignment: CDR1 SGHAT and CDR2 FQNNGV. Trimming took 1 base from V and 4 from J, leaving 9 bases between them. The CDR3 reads CASSLVGEADTQYF. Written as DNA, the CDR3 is TGTGCCAGCAGCTTAGTAGGGGAAGCAGATACGCAGTATTTT.

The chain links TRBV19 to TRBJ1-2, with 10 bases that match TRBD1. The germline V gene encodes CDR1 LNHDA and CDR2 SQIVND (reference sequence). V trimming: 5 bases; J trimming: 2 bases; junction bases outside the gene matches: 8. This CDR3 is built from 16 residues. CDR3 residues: CASSLAGTGVNYGYTF. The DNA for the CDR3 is TGTGCCAGTAGTCTCGCCGGGACAGGGGTCAACTATGGCTACACCTTC. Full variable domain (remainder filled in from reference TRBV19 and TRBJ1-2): DGGITQSPKYLFRKEGQNVTLSCEQNLNHDAMYWYRQDPGQGLRLIYYSQIVNDFQKGDIAEGYSVSREKKESFPLTVTSAQKNPTAFYLCASSLAGTGVNYGYTFGSGTRLTVV.

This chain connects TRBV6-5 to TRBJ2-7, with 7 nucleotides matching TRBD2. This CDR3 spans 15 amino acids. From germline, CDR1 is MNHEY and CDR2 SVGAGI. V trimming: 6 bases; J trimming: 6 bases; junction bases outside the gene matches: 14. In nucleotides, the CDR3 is TGTGCCAGCAGCTTGACCAGGAGGGAGGGAAGCGAGCAGTACTTC. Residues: CASSLTRREGSEQYF.

The CDR3 reads CARRSTGQAIYEQYF. The CDR3 nucleotides are TGTGCCAGAAGATCGACAGGACAGGCGATCTACGAGCAGTACTTC. J is TRBJ2-7 and V is TRBV5-3; 7 positions agree with TRBD1. TRBV5-3 is an open reading frame whose function is uncertain. This CDR3 contains 15 residues. V was pared by 5 bases and J by 3 bases, with 11 bases of the junction left unmatched.

CDR3 sequence reads: CASSFGRVGSYEQYF. DNA for the CDR3: TGTGCCAGCAGCTTTGGCAGGGTTGGTTCCTACGAGCAGTACTTC. The chain carries TRBV5-5 and TRBJ2-7; the D gene is possibly TRBD1 (5 bases). The CDR3 covers 15 residues. Trimming left V 2 bases short and J 1 base short, with 13 bases between. Germline V CDR1 and CDR2: SGHKS, YYEKEE (reference sequence).

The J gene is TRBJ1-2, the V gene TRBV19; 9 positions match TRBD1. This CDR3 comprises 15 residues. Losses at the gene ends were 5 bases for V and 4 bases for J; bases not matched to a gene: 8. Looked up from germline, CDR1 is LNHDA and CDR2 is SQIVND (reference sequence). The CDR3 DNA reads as TGTGCCAGTAGTCCACGGACAGGGGTGTCCTATGGCTACACCTTC. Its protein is CASSPRTGVSYGYTF.